A single sample gave rise to the 3 T cell receptor beta chains below, sequenced in a study of blood T cell repertoires in COVID-19. Sequenced by immunoSEQ multiplex PCR; TCRdb stores in-frame clones only, minus some. The sample carries 60,000 to 75,000 clones, more than 70% recorded once. The sample taken for sequencing was peripheral blood. These receptor sequences come from a human donor in a cohort sampled during active COVID-19.

This CDR3 reads CASSYPPGQVREQYF. The CDR3 nucleotides are TGTGCCAGCAGTTACCCTCCGGGACAGGTTCGCGAGCAGTACTTC. The chain employs TRBV6-5 and TRBJ2-7, with 8 bases fitting TRBD1. The CDR3 is 15 amino acids. J gave up 6 bases and V 2 bases, and 9 bases lay outside the gene matches. Germline V gene lookup returns CDR1 MNHEY and CDR2 SVGAGI.

This rearrangement joins TRBV18 to TRBJ1-4, with 7 positions matching TRBD1. Trimming removed 2 bases from V and 4 bases from J; junction bases left unmatched: 4. Per the germline V gene, CDR1 is KGHSH and CDR2 is LQKENI. The CDR3 loop spans 15 amino acids. CDR3: CASSPWTGVNEKLFF. DNA of the CDR3: TGTGCCAGCTCACCATGGACAGGAGTTAATGAAAAACTGTTTTTT. Filled out from reference TRBV18 and TRBJ1-4, the complete variable domain reads NAGVMQNPRHLVRRRGQEARLRCSPMKGHSHVYWYRQLPEEGLKFMVYLQKENIIDESGMPKERFSAEFPKEGPSILRIQQVVRGDSAAYFCASSPWTGVNEKLFFGSGTQLSVL.

J is TRBJ2-7 and V is TRBV5-6; 10 bases agree with TRBD2. Unmatched junction bases numbered 8, after V lost 4 bases and J lost 4 bases. Germline CDR1 reads SGHDT; CDR2 reads YYEEEE. This CDR3 has 15 amino acids. CDR3 residues: CASSARTSGVYEQYF. CDR3 coding DNA: TGTGCCAGCAGCGCCAGGACTAGCGGAGTTTACGAGCAGTACTTC. The variable domain in full, with the rest retrieved from reference TRBV5-6 and TRBJ2-7, is DAGVTQSPTHLIKTRGQQVTLRCSPKSGHDTVSWYQQALGQGPQFIFQYYEEEERQRGNFPDRFSGHQFPNYSSELNVNALLLGDSALYLCASSARTSGVYEQYFGPGTRLTVT.